This T cell receptor beta chain was captured by sequencing in a study of follicular helper T cells after annual influenza vaccination. The V end was cut by 6 bases, the J end by 6 bases, with 17 bases between. Germline-derived CDR1 and CDR2 are MDHEN and SYDVKM. CDR3 length equals 14 residues. Indicated time point: 2015-2016 season, 7 days after influenza vaccination. Sequenced by immunoSEQ multiplex PCR; TCRdb stores in-frame clones only, minus some. In the table there are 8,000 to 13,000 clones, roughly 83% of which are singletons. This TCR was sampled from an adult who received the influenza vaccine. The chain is built from TRBV28 and TRBJ1-2; tentatively, D is TRBD1 (5 bases). Sequencing was performed on CXCR5- memory CD4+ T cells sorted from blood, taken 7 days after influenza vaccination. The CDR3 coding sequence is TGTGCCAGCAGCCGAAGGGGCGGAAGTGATGGCTACACCTTC. It yields the protein CASSRRGGSDGYTF.